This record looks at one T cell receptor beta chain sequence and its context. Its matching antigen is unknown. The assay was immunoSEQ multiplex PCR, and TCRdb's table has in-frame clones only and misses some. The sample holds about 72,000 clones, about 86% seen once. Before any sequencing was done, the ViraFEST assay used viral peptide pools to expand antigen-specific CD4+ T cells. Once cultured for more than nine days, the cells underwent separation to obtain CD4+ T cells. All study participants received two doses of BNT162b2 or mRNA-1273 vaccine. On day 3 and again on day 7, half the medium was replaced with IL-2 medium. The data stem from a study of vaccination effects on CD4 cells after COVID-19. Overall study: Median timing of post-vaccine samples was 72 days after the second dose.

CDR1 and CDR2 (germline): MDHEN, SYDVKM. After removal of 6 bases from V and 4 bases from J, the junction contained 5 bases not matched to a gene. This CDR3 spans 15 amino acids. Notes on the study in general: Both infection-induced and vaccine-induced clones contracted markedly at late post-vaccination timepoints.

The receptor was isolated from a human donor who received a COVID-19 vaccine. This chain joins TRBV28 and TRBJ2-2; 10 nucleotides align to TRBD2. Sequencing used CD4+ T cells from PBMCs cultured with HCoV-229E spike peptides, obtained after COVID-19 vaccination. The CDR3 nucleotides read TGTGCCAGCAGCGAGCGGGGGGGAAGCACCGGGGAGCTGTTTTTT. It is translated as CASSERGGSTGELFF.